This T cell receptor beta chain was documented in a study of blood T cell repertoires in COVID-19. Study as a whole: Sites in the United States, Italy and Spain provided acute and convalescent COVID-19 samples. Sample material is recorded as cDNA or gDNA derived from T cells, B-cell-depleted T cells, or PBMCs.

Produced via immunoSEQ multiplex PCR; TCRdb's table is partial and in-frame only. Of about 370,000 clones detected, 75% to 90% appear once; the ten largest clones hold about 1%. V dropped 3 bases and J dropped 8 bases, with 11 bases sitting between them. The CDR3 sequence is 13 residues long. Germline loops: CDR1 KGHSH, CDR2 LQKENI. The receptor was isolated from a man aged 18 to 35 who had recovered from COVID-19. Sequenced: PBMCs or T cells enriched from blood (not recorded which). The V gene is TRBV18, the J gene TRBJ2-1; weak D call: TRBD1 (6 bases). CDR3 loop: CASSPDSQDEQFF. For the CDR3, the DNA is TGTGCCAGCTCACCGGACAGCCAGGATGAGCAGTTCTTC.